The 13 T cell receptor beta chains listed next were all sequenced from one sample in a study of OX40 agonist ivuxolimab in advanced cancers. Here immunoSEQ multiplex PCR was the method, and the copy in TCRdb shows in-frame clones only, minus some. This sample has over 40,000 clones, with approximately 83% found just once. The sample here was CD4+ or CD8+ T cells sorted from blood, taken in a trial of the OX40 agonist ivuxolimab. All receptors derive from an adult with an advanced solid tumor such as melanoma, head and neck, liver or kidney cancer.

The V call is TRBV25-1, the J call TRBJ2-7; the match to TRBD2 covers 13 bases. V lost 3 bases, J lost 5 bases, and 1 base stayed unmatched. This CDR3 has 14 amino acids. The germline V gene has CDR1 MGHDK and CDR2 SYGVNS. CDR3 amino acids: CASSDGLAGDEQYF. Here the CDR3 DNA reads TGTGCCAGCAGTGACGGACTAGCGGGAGACGAGCAGTACTTC.

This chain uses TRBV28 with TRBJ1-5, with no clear D. The CDR3 contains 12 residues. Trimming shortened V by 5 bases and J by 7 bases, and 9 bases separated the two germline ends. In germline, CDR1 is MDHEN, CDR2 SYDVKM. The CDR3 DNA sequence: TGTGCCAGCAGTCCCCCGTCACAGCCCCAGCATTTT. It encodes CASSPPSQPQHF.

The V call is TRBV6-1, the J call TRBJ2-3, with 9 bases that match TRBD1. The germline V gene encodes CDR1 MNHNS and CDR2 SASEGT. Trimming cost V 7 bases and J 4 bases; bases outside gene matches: 3. The CDR3 extends over 13 amino acids. CDR3 amino acids: CASTGQGSDTQYF. The CDR3 nucleotides read TGTGCCAGCACGGGACAGGGTTCAGATACGCAGTATTTT.

This sequence joins TRBV6-1 and TRBJ2-1; tentative D call: TRBD2 (5 bases). Germline CDR1 MNHNS, CDR2 SASEGT. The CDR3 has 14 amino acids. Trimming took 3 bases from V and 3 from J, leaving 9 bases between them. CDR3 sequence reads: CASSEGSHYNEQFF. The DNA of the CDR3 is TGTGCCAGCAGTGAGGGGAGCCACTACAATGAGCAGTTCTTC.

The table lists this clone with a count of one. The chain carries TRBV5-1 and TRBJ2-1; D is unresolved. With 0 bases removed from V and 4 bases from J, the gap between germline ends came to 5 bases. Germline V lookup: CDR1 SGHRS, CDR2 YFSETQ. This CDR3 comprises 13 residues. The CDR3 sequence is CASSLDQYNEQFF. In nucleotides, the CDR3 is TGCGCCAGCAGCTTGGATCAGTACAATGAGCAGTTCTTC.

The V call is TRBV19, the J call TRBJ2-4; 12 bases match TRBD1. The CDR3 totals 16 residues. V lost 7 bases, J lost 0 bases, and 4 bases stayed unmatched. Germline loops: CDR1 LNHDA, CDR2 SQIVND (reference sequence). CDR3: CASTPGQGAAKNIQYF. DNA for the CDR3: TGTGCCAGTACCCCGGGACAGGGGGCAGCCAAAAACATTCAGTACTTC.

The V and J genes are TRBV7-9 and TRBJ1-1, with D unresolved. Trimming took 1 base from V and 7 from J, leaving 10 bases between them. CDR3 length equals 13 residues. The germline V gene has CDR1 SEHNR and CDR2 FQNEAQ (reference sequence). CDR3 residues: CASSLETAYEAFF. For the CDR3, the DNA is TGTGCCAGCAGCTTAGAAACAGCCTATGAAGCTTTCTTT.

This rearrangement joins TRBV6-4 to TRBJ2-3, with D hard to call. The germline V and J ends were trimmed by 6 bases and 2 bases, with 9 bases remaining between them. The germline CDR1 and CDR2 sequences are MRHNA and SNTAGT. This CDR3 is built from 13 residues. The DNA of the CDR3 is TGTGCCAGCAGGGGAACTTCCACAGATACGCAGTATTTT. Its protein is CASRGTSTDTQYF.

The V gene is TRBV9, the J gene TRBJ2-7; 8 nucleotides align to TRBD1. Trimming took 0 bases from V and 2 from J; bases not matched to a gene: 10. The CDR3 totals 17 residues. Per the germline V gene, CDR1 is SGDLS and CDR2 is YYNGEE. This CDR3 reads CASSVGDRSSGAYEQYF. CDR3 DNA sequence: TGTGCCAGCAGCGTAGGGGACAGGTCCTCCGGAGCCTACGAGCAGTACTTC.

V is TRBV7-9 and J is TRBJ1-5; D may be TRBD1 (5 bases). V was cut by 10 bases and J by 0 bases, with 16 bases left in between. CDR1 SEHNR and CDR2 FQNEAQ come from the germline V gene (reference sequence). CDR3 length: 15 residues. CDR3 protein: CATNSGTDSNQPQHF. Here the CDR3 DNA reads TGTGCCACCAATTCCGGGACGGATAGCAATCAGCCCCAGCATTTT.

The V and J genes are TRBV4-1 and TRBJ1-3; D gene unclear. With 1 base removed from V and 4 bases from J, the gap between germline ends came to 20 bases. The V gene's germline CDR1 is MGHRA and CDR2 YSYEKL. The CDR3 totals 18 residues. CDR3 sequence (DNA): TGCGCCAGCAGCCAAGGGATCCTCCGGAGAGAGATCGGAAACACCATATATTTT. Amino acids: CASSQGILRREIGNTIYF.

This rearrangement joins TRBV19 to TRBJ2-3; 8 bases agree with TRBD2. The CDR3 is 16 residues long. The V and J ends lost 1 base and 3 bases, in that order; junction bases with no gene match: 6. Germline CDR1 and CDR2: LNHDA and SQIVND (reference sequence). The CDR3 loop is CASSIAGGPWTDTQYF. The CDR3 DNA follows: TGTGCCAGTAGTATAGCGGGAGGGCCCTGGACAGATACGCAGTATTTT.

The J gene is TRBJ1-1, the V gene TRBV5-6; D remains ambiguous. Germline V lookup: CDR1 SGHDT, CDR2 YYEEEE. The length of the CDR3 is 13 residues. V was pared by 2 bases and J by 1 base, with 6 bases between. CDR3 bases: TGTGCCAGCAGCTTTTGGCAGAACACTGAAGCTTTCTTT. Translating it yields CASSFWQNTEAFF.